The rows below give T cell receptor beta chains drawn from one sample of a study of naive and memory T cell subsets. Using its own MiXCR run on the UMI-ligation and nested PCR reads, TCRdb lists one record per CDR3 protein. The sample has 77,000 or so distinct CDR3 sequences; less than 15% are singletons. Sample: central memory CD4+ T cells from blood. These TCRs come from a human donor in good health. Each CDR3 is given with its conserved first and last residue. Each record gives: J gene, clone size, D gene, V gene, CDR3 DNA, CDR3 protein. The D gene is left open where the match is weak. Where a row states a size, it is once, few, many or the class of an expanded clone; other rows omit it.

TRBJ2-3,few,NA,TRBV29-1,TGCAGCGTCACACCAGGGGGAGGAGGCTTCACAGATACGCAGTATTTT,CSVTPGGGGFTDTQYF
TRBJ1-1,NA,NA,TRBV5-6,TGTGCCAGCAGCTTCGAAACAGTATCCGGCCCTGAAGCTTTCTTT,CASSFETVSGPEAFF
TRBJ1-5,many,NA,TRBV15,TGTGCCACCAGCAGAGATACGACTATAAATCAGCCCCAGCATTTT,CATSRDTTINQPQHF
TRBJ2-3,few,TRBD1,TRBV7-2,TGTGCCAGCACCGAACCGACAGGGCGCACAGATACGCAGTATTTT,CASTEPTGRTDTQYF
TRBJ1-1,NA,NA,TRBV20-1,TGCAGTGCTAGACCTGGAATGGGGGGATTCGGTGAAGCTTTCTTT,CSARPGMGGFGEAFF
TRBJ1-2,many,NA,TRBV4-3,TGCGCCAGCAGCCAAGCCGCAGGGAAAAACTATGGCTACACCTTC,CASSQAAGKNYGYTF
TRBJ2-7,NA,NA,TRBV6-6,TGTGCCAGCAGCCCCGGGCGCGAGCAGTACTTC,CASSPGREQYF
TRBJ2-6,NA,NA,TRBV12-3/TRBV12-4,TGTGCCAGCAGGACTACAGGTGGTGGGGCCAACGTCCTGACTTTC,CASRTTGGGANVLTF
TRBJ2-5,NA,NA,TRBV5-1,TGCGCCAGCAGCTTGGGCGTTGGGGGGCTTCAAGAGACCCAGTACTTC,CASSLGVGGLQETQYF
TRBJ2-1,few,NA,TRBV14,TGTGCCAGCAGCCAAGTTCAACAGGGTTCACTCTCCTTC,CASSQVQQGSLSF
TRBJ1-4,NA,NA,TRBV15,TGTGCCACCAGCGTCGGGGGGACGGGTGAAAAACTGTTTTTT,CATSVGGTGEKLFF
TRBJ2-2,few,NA,TRBV29-1,TGCAGCGTTCGAGTTTCGGGGACCGGCGGGGAGCTGTTTTTT,CSVRVSGTGGELFF
TRBJ2-7,NA,TRBD2,TRBV10-1,TGCGCCAGCACCATCGGTAGCGGGCCGGGTCGGGGGGACGAGCAGTACTTC,CASTIGSGPGRGDEQYF
TRBJ2-1,many,NA,TRBV2,TGTGCCACCGGGCCGGGCGACCATAGCAATGAGCAGTTCTTC,CATGPGDHSNEQFF
TRBJ2-3,few,TRBD1,TRBV28,TGTGCCAGTCAGGGGGCGGCCAGGGATACGCAGTATTTT,CASQGAARDTQYF
TRBJ1-2,many,TRBD1,TRBV12-3/TRBV12-4,TGTGCCAGCAGTTTGCAGGGGGCGCCCCGAGGCTACACCTTC,CASSLQGAPRGYTF
TRBJ1-1,NA,NA,TRBV14,TGTGCCAGCAGCCAAAGGACAGTCTCAAAGTCTCAGCTTGAAGCTTTCTTT,CASSQRTVSKSQLEAFF
TRBJ2-7,few,NA,TRBV5-1,TGCGCCAGCAGCGCCGGACTAAACTCCTACGAGCAGTACTTC,CASSAGLNSYEQYF